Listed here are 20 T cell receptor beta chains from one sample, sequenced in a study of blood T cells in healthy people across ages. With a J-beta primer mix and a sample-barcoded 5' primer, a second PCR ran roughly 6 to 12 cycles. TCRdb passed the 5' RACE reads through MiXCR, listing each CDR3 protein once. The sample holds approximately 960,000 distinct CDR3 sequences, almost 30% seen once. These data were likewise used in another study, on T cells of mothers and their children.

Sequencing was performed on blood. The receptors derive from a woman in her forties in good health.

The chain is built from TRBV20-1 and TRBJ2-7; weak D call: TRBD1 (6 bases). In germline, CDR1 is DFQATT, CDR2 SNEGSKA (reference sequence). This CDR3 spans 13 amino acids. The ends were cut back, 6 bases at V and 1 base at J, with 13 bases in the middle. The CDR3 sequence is CSAPGQRSYEQYF. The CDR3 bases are TGCAGTGCCCCTGGACAGCGGTCCTACGAGCAGTACTTC.

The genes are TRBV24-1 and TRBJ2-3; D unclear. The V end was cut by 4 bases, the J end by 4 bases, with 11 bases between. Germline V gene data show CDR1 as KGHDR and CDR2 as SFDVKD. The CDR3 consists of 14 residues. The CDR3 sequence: CATSEGRFSDTQYF. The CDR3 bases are TGTGCCACCAGTGAGGGCCGGTTCTCAGATACGCAGTATTTT.

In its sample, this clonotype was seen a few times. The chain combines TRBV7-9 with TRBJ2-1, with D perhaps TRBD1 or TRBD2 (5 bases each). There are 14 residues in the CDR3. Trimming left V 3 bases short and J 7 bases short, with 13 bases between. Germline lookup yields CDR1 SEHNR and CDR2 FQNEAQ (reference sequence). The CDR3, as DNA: TGTGCCAGCAGCTTGGGACGGTCAGAAAATGAGCAGTTCTTC. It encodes CASSLGRSENEQFF.

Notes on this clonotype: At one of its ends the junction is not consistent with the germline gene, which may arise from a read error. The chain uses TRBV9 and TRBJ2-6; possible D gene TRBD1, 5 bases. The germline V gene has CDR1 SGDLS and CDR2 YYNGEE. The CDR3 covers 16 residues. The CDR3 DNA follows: TGTGCCAGCAGCGTAATCCCGTCCCCTGGGGCCAGCGTCCTGACTTTC. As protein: CASSVIPSPGASVLTF.

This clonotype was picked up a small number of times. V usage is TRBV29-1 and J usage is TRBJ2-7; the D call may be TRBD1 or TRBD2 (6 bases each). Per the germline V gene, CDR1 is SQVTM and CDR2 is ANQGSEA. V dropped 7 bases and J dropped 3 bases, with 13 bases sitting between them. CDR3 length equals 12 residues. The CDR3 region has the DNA TGCAGCGGGGGGGACACCAGCTACGAGCAGTACTTC. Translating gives CSGGDTSYEQYF.

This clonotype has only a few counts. The CDR3 region is CASSYSMETSDTQYF. The CDR3 coding sequence is TGTGCCAGCAGTTACTCGATGGAGACCTCAGATACGCAGTATTTT. V and J are TRBV6-5 and TRBJ2-3; D gene uncertain. V lost 0 bases to trimming and J lost 4 bases, with 11 bases between them. Germline lookup yields CDR1 MNHEY and CDR2 SVGAGI. This CDR3 spans 15 amino acids.

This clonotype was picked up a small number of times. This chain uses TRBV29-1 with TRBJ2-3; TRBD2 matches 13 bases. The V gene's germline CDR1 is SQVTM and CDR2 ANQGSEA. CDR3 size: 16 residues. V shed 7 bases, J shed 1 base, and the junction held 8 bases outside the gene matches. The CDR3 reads CSAGRGTSGGTDTQYF. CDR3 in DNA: TGCAGCGCCGGAAGGGGGACTAGCGGGGGCACAGATACGCAGTATTTT.

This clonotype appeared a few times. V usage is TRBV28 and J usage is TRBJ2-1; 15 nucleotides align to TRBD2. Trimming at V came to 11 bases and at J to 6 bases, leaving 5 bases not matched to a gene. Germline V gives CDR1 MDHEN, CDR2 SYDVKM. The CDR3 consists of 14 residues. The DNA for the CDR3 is TGTGCCCTCGGACTAGCGGGGGGGCCCAATGAGCAGTTCTTC. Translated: CALGLAGGPNEQFF.

The CDR3 nucleotides are TGCGCCAGCAGCTTTAGTAACAGACCCTCGGAGGAGCAGTACTTC. It codes for CASSFSNRPSEEQYF. The chain carries TRBV5-1 and TRBJ2-7; no reliable D call. The V gene lost 2 bases and the J gene lost 7 bases, with 19 bases spanning the gap. CDR1 is SGHRS and CDR2 is YFSETQ in the germline V gene. The CDR3 spans 15 residues.

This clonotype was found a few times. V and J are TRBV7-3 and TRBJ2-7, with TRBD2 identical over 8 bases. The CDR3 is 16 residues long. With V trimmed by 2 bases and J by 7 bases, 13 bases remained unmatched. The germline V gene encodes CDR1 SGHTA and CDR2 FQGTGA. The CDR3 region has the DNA TGTGCCAGCAGCTTATACGGCGGGGGGCCCTACAATGAGCAGTACTTC. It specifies CASSLYGGGPYNEQYF.

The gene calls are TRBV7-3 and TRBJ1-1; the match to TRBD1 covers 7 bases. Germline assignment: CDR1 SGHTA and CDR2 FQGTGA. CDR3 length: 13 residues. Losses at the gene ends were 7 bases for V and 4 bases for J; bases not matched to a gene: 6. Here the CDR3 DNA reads TGTGCCAGCAACGAACAGGGGAGCACTGAAGCTTTCTTT. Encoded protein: CASNEQGSTEAFF.

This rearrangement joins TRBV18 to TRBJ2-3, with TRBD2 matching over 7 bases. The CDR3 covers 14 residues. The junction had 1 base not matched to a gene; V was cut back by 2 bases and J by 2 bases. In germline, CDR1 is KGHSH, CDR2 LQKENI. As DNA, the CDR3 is TGTGCCAGCTCACCAGCGGGAGTCACAGATACGCAGTATTTT. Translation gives CASSPAGVTDTQYF. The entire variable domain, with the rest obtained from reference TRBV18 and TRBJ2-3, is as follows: NAGVMQNPRHLVRRRGQEARLRCSPMKGHSHVYWYRQLPEEGLKFMVYLQKENIIDESGMPKERFSAEFPKEGPSILRIQQVVRGDSAAYFCASSPAGVTDTQYFGPGTRLTVL.

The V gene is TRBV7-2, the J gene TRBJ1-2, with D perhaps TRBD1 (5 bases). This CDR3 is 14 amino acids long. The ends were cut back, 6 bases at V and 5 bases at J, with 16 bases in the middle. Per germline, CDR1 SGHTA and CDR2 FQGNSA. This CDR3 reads CASSASGGPYGYTF. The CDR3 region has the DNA TGTGCCAGCAGTGCGAGTGGGGGACCTTATGGCTACACCTTC.

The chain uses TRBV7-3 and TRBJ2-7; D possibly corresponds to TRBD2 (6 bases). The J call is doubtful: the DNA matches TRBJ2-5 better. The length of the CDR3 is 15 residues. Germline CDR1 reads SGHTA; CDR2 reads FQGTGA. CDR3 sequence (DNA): TGTGCCAGCAGCTTGGTCCCGGGGACTGGGGAGACCCAGTACTTC. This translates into CASSLVPGTGETQYF.

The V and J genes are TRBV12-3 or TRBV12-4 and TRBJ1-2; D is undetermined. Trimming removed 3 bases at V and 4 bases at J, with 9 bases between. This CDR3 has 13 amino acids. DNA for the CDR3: TGTGCCAGCAGTTTGAGTCGGAGCTATGGCTACACCTTC. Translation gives CASSLSRSYGYTF.

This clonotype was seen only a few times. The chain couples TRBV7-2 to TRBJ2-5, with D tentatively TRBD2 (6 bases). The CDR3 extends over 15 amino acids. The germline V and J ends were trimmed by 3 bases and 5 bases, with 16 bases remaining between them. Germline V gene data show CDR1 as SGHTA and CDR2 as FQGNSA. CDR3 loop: CASSLEGRGEETQYF. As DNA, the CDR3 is TGTGCCAGCAGCTTGGAAGGCCGCGGGGAGGAGACCCAGTACTTC.

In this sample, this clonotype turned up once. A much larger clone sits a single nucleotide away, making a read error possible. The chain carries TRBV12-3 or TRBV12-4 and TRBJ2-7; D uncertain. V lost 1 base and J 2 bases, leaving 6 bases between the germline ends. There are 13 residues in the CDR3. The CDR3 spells CASSLGKAYEQYF. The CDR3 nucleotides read TGTGCCAGCAGTTTAGGGAAAGCCTACGAGCAGTACTTC.

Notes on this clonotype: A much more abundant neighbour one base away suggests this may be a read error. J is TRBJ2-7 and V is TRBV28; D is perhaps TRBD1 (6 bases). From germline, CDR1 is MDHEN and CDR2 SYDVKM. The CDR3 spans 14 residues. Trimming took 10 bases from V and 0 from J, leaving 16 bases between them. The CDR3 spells CANRTDTGSYEQYF. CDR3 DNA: TGTGCCAACAGGACAGACACGGGCTCCTACGAGCAGTACTTC. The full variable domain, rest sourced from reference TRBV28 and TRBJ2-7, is DVKVTQSSRYLVKRTGEKVFLECVQDMDHENMFWYRQDPGLGLRLIYFSYDVKMKEKGDIPEGYSVSREKKERFSLILESASTNQTSMYLCANRTDTGSYEQYFGPGTRLTVT.

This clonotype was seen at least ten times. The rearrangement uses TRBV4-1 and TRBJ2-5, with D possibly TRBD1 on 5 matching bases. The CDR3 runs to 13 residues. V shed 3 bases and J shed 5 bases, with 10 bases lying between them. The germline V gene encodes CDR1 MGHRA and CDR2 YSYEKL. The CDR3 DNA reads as TGCGCCAGCAGCCACGATAGGGGTGAGACCCAGTACTTC. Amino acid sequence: CASSHDRGETQYF.

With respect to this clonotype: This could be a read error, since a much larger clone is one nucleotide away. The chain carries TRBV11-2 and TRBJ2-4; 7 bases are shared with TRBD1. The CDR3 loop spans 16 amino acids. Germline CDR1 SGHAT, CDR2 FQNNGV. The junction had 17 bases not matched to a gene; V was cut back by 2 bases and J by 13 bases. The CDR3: CASSLTGGRGNSEQYF. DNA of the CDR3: TGTGCCAGCAGCTTAACCGGTGGCAGGGGGAATAGTGAGCAGTACTTC. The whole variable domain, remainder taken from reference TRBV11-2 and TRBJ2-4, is EAGVAQSPRYKIIEKRQSVAFWCNPISGHATLYWYQQILGQGPKLLIQFQNNGVVDDSQLPKDRFSAERLKGVDSTLKIQPAKLEDSAVYLCASSLTGGRGNSEQYFGAGTRLSVL.